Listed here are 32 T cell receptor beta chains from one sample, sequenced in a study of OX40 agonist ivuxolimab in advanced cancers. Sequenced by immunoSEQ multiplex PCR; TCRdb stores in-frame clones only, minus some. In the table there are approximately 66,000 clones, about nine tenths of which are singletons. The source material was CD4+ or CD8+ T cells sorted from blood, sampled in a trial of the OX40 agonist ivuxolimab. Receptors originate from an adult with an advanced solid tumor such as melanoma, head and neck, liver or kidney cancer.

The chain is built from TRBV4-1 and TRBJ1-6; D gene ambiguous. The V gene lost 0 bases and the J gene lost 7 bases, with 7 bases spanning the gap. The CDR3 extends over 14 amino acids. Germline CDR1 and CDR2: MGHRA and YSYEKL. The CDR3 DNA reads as TGCGCCAGCAGCCAAGAACAGAACAATTCACCCCTCCACTTT. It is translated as CASSQEQNNSPLHF.

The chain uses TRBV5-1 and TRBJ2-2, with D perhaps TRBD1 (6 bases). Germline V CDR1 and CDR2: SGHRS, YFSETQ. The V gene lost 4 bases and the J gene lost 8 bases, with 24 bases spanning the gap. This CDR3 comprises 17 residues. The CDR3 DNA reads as TGCGCCAGCAGCCTATGGGAATCCTGGACAGTGCTTGGGGAGCTGTTTTTT. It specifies CASSLWESWTVLGELFF.

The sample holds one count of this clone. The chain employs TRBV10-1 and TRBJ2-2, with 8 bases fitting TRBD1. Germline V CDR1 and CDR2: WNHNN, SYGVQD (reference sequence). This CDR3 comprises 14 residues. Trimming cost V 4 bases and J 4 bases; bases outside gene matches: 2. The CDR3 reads CASSAQGVTGELFF. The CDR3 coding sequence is TGCGCCAGCAGTGCACAGGGGGTCACCGGGGAGCTGTTTTTT.

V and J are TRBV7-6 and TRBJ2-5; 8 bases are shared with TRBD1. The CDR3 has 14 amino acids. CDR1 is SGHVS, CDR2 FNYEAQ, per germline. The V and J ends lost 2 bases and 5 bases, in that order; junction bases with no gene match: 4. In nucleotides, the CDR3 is TGTGCCAGCAGCTTACAGGGGGCTAGCGAGACCCAGTACTTC. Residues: CASSLQGASETQYF.

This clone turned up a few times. This CDR3 is CASSHLGDNYGYTF. CDR3 DNA: TGTGCCAGCAGCCACCTAGGGGATAACTATGGCTACACCTTC. This chain joins TRBV4-2 and TRBJ1-2; possible D gene TRBD1, 5 bases. Looked up from germline, CDR1 is LGHNA and CDR2 is YNFKEQ. V was pared by 3 bases and J by 1 base, with 9 bases between. The CDR3 is 14 amino acids.

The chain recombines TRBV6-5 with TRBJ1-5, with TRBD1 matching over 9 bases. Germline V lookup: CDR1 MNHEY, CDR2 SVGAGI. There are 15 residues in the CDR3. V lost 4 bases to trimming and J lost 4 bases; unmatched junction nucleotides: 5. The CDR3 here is CASSFSGTGNQPQHF. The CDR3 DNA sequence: TGTGCCAGCAGTTTTTCCGGGACAGGGAATCAGCCCCAGCATTTT.

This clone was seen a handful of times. CDR3 sequence: CSARGGVLDTEAFF. The CDR3 DNA reads TGCAGCGCACGCGGAGGGGTATTGGACACTGAAGCTTTCTTT. The V and J genes are TRBV29-1 and TRBJ1-1, with D possibly TRBD1 on 5 matching bases. Germline CDR1 and CDR2: SQVTM and ANQGSEA. Trimming shortened V by 7 bases and J by 3 bases, and 18 bases separated the two germline ends. This CDR3 spans 14 amino acids.

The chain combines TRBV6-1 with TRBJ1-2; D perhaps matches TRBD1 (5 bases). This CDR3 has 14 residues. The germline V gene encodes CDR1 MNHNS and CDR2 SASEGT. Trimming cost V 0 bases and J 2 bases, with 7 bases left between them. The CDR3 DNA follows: TGTGCCAGCAGTGAAGCTGGGACCAACTATGGCTACACCTTC. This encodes CASSEAGTNYGYTF.

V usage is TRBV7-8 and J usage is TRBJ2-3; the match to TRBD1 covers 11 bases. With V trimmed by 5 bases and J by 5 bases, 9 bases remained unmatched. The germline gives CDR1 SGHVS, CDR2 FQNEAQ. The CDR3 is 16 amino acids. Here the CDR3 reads CASSPRDRGFGDTQYF. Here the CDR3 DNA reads TGTGCCAGCAGCCCAAGGGACAGGGGGTTTGGAGATACGCAGTATTTT.

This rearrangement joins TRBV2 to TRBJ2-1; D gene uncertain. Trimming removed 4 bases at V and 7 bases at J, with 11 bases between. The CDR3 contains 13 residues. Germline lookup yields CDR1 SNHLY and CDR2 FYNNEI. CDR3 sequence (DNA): TGTGCCAGCAGTGTAGTTGTGATAAATGAGCAGTTCTTC. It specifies CASSVVVINEQFF.

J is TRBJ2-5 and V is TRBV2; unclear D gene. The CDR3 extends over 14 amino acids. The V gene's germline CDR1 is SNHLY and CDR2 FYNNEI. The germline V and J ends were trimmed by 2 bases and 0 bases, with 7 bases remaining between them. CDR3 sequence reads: CASSESEYQETQYF. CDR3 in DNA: TGTGCCAGCAGTGAATCTGAGTACCAAGAGACCCAGTACTTC.

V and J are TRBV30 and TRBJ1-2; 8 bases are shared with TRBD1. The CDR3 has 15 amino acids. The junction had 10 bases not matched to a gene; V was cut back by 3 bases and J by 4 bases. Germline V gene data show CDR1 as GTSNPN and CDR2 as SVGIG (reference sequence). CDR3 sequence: CAWSPGQALSYGYTF. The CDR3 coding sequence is TGTGCCTGGAGCCCGGGACAGGCATTGAGCTATGGCTACACCTTC.

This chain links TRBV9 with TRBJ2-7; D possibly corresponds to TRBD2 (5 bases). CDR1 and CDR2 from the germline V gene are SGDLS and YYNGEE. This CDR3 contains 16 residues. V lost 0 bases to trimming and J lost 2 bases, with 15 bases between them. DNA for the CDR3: TGTGCCAGCAGCGTAGTGAGGGATATTCCTACCTACGAGCAGTACTTC. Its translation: CASSVVRDIPTYEQYF.

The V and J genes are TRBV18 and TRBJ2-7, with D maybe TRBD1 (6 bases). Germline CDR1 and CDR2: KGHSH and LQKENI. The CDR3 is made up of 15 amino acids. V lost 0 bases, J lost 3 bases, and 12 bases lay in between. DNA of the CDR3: TGTGCCAGCTCACCACCGAGCAGGGGCAGCTACGAGCAGTACTTC. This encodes CASSPPSRGSYEQYF. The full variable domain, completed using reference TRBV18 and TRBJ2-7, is NAGVMQNPRHLVRRRGQEARLRCSPMKGHSHVYWYRQLPEEGLKFMVYLQKENIIDESGMPKERFSAEFPKEGPSILRIQQVVRGDSAAYFCASSPPSRGSYEQYFGPGTRLTVT.

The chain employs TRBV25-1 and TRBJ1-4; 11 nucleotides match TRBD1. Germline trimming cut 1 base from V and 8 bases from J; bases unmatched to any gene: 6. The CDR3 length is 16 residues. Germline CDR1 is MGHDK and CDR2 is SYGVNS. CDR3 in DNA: TGTGCCAGCAGTGAATTCGGGGGGACAGGGGGAGAAAAACTGTTTTTT. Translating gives CASSEFGGTGGEKLFF.

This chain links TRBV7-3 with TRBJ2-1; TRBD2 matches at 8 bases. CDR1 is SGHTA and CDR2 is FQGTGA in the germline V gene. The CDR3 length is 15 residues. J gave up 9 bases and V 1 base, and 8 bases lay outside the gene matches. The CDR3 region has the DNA TGTGCCAGCAGCTTAAACCCCCTAACTAGCGGTGAGCAGTTCTTC. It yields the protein CASSLNPLTSGEQFF. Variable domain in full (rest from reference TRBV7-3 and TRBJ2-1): GAGVSQTPSNKVTEKGKYVELRCDPISGHTALYWYRQSLGQGPEFLIYFQGTGAADDSGLPNDRFFAVRPEGSVSTLKIQRTERGDSAVYLCASSLNPLTSGEQFFGPGTRLTVL.

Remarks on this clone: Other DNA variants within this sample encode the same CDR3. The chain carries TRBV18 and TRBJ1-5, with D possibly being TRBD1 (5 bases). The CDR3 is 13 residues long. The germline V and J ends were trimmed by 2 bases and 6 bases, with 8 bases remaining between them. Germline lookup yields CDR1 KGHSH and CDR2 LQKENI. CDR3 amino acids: CASSPGTGQPQHF. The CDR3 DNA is TGTGCCAGCTCACCAGGGACGGGTCAGCCCCAGCATTTT.

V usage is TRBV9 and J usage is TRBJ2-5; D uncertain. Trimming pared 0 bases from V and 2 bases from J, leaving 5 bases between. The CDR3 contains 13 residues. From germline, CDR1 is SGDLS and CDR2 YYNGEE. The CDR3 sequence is CASSVAGQETQYF. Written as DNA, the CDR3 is TGTGCCAGCAGCGTAGCCGGGCAAGAGACCCAGTACTTC.

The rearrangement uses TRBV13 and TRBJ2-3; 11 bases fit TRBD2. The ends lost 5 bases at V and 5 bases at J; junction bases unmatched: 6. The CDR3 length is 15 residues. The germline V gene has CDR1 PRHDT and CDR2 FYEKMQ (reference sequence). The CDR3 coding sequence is TGTGCCAGCAGCGATAGCGGGGGGGCGGGAGATACGCAGTATTTT. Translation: CASSDSGGAGDTQYF.

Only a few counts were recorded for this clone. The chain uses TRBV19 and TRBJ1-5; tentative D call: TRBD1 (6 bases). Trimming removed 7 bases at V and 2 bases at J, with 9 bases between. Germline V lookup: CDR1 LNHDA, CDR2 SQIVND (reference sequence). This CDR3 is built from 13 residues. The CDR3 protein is CASTGVGNQPQHF. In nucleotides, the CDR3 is TGTGCCAGTACAGGGGTCGGCAATCAGCCCCAGCATTTT.

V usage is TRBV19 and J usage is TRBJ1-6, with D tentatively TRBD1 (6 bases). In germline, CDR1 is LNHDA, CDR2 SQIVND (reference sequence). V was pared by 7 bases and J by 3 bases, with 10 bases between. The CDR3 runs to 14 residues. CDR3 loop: CASTPTGYNSPLHF. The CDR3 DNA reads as TGTGCCAGTACCCCGACAGGCTATAATTCACCCCTCCACTTT.

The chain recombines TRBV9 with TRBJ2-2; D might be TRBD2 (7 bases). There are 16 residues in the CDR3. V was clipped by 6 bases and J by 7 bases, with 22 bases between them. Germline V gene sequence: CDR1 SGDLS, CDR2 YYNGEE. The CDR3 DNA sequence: TGTGCCAGCACTCTAGGGGGGGGCACGACCAACGGGGAGCTGTTTTTT. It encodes CASTLGGGTTNGELFF.

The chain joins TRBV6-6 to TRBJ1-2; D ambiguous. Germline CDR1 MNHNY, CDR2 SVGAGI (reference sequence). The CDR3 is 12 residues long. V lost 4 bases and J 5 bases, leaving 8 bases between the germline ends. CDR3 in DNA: TGTGCCAGCAGTTCTCCAGTGTATGGCTACACCTTC. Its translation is CASSSPVYGYTF.

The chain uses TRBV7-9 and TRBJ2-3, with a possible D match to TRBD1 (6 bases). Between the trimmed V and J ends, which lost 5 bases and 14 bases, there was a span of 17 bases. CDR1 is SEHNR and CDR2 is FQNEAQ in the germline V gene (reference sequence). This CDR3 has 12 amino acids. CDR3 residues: CASSLLDRLAYF. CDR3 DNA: TGTGCCAGCAGCCTCCTCGACAGGCTAGCGTATTTT.

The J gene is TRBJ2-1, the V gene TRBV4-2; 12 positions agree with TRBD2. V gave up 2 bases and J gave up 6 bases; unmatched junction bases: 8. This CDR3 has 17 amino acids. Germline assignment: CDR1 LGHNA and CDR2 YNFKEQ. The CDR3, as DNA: TGTGCCAGCAGCCAACGCCAGGAGACTAGCGGGGGCAATGAGCAGTTCTTC. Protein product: CASSQRQETSGGNEQFF.

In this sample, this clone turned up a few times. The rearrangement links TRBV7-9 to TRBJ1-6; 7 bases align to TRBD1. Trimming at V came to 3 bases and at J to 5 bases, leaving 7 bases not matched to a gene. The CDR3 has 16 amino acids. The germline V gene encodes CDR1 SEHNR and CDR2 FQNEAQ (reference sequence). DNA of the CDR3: TGTGCCAGCAGCTTTTGGCCGGGGACAGATAATTCACCCCTCCACTTT. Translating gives CASSFWPGTDNSPLHF.

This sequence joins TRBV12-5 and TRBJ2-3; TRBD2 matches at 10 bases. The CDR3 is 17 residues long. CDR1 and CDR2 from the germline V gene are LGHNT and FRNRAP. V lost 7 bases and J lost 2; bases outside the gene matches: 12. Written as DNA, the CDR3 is TGTGCTAGTGATCAAACGGAGCTAGCGGGGGTCACAGATACGCAGTATTTT. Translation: CASDQTELAGVTDTQYF.

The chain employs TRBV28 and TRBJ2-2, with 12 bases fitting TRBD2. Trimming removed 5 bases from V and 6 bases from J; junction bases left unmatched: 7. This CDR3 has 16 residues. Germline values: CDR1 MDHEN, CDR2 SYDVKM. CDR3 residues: CASSLGTSGLAGELFF. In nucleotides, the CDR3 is TGTGCCAGCAGTCTGGGGACTAGCGGGCTTGCCGGGGAGCTGTTTTTT.

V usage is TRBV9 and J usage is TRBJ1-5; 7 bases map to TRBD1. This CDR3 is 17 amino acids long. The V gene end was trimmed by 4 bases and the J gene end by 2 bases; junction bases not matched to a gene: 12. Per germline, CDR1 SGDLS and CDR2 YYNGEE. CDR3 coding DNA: TGTGCCAGCAGCACAAGTACTAGACAGGGCTGCAATCAGCCCCAGCATTTT. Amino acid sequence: CASSTSTRQGCNQPQHF. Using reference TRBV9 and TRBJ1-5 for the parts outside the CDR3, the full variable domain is DSGVTQTPKHLITATGQRVTLRCSPRSGDLSVYWYQQSLDQGLQFLIQYYNGEERAKGNILERFSAQQFPDLHSELNLSSLELGDSALYFCASSTSTRQGCNQPQHFGDGTRLSIL.

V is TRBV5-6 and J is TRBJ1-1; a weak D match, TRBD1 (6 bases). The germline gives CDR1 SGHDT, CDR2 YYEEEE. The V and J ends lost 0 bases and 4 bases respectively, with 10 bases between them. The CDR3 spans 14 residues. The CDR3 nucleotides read TGTGCCAGCAGCTTGGCAGGGGCAGGCACTGAAGCTTTCTTT. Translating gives CASSLAGAGTEAFF. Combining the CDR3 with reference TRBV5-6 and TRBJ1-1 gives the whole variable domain DAGVTQSPTHLIKTRGQQVTLRCSPKSGHDTVSWYQQALGQGPQFIFQYYEEEERQRGNFPDRFSGHQFPNYSSELNVNALLLGDSALYLCASSLAGAGTEAFFGQGTRLTVV.

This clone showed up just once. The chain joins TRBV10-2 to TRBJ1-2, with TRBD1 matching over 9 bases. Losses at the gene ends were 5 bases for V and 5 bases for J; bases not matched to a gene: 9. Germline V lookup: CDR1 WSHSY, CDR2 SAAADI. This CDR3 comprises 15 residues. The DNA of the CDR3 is TGCGCCAGCAGTTTTGACAGGGGGATTGAATATGGCTACACCTTC. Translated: CASSFDRGIEYGYTF.

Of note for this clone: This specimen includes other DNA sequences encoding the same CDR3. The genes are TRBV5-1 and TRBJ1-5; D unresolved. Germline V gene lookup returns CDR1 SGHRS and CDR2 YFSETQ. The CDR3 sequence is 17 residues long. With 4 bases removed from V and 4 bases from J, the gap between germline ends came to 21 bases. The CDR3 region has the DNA TGCGCCAGCAGCGAGGCCGGGAGAGAGGATGGAAATCAGCCCCAGCATTTT. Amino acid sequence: CASSEAGREDGNQPQHF.